These 6 T cell receptor beta chains share one sample of origin, sequenced in a study of shared clonotypes between healthy human individuals. Naive CD8 cells, CD45RO-negative and positively selected for CCR7, excluded terminally differentiated effector memory CD45RA+ cells. TCRdb's table, derived via immunoSEQ multiplex PCR, lists solely in-frame clones and lacks some. The sample yields about 2.2 million clones, about 92% seen once. What was sequenced was naive CD8+ T cells from PBMCs. All receptors come from a man between 18 and 29 years old in good health. Some clones in this sample may be carry-over from other donors' samples.

As to this clone: Other nucleotide sequences in the sample specify the same CDR3. The chain carries TRBV27 and TRBJ1-1; D is unresolved. V was cut by 5 bases and J by 2 bases, with 12 bases left in between. The CDR3 is 14 residues long. The V gene's germline CDR1 is MNHEY and CDR2 SMNVEV (reference sequence). Here the CDR3 reads CASSLGGANTEAFF. CDR3 nucleotides: TGTGCCAGCAGTCTAGGAGGAGCTAACACTGAAGCTTTCTTT.

The rearrangement uses TRBV7-9 and TRBJ2-5; TRBD1 matches 11 bases. The tail of the sequence fits TRBJ2-7 better, so the J call may be wrong. CDR3 length: 16 amino acids. Per the germline V gene, CDR1 is SEHNR and CDR2 is FQNEAQ (reference sequence). The CDR3: CASSSPEGQGAYEQYF. CDR3 DNA sequence: TGTGCCAGCAGCTCCCCTGAGGGACAGGGGGCCTACGAGCAGTACTTC.

V usage is TRBV7-8 and J usage is TRBJ2-7, with D unclear. The V gene's germline CDR1 is SGHVS and CDR2 FQNEAQ. Trimming took 3 bases from V and 3 from J, leaving 12 bases between them. The CDR3 is made up of 14 amino acids. The CDR3 DNA follows: TGTGCCAGCAGCTTCCAGTCGGGTTTCTACGAGCAGTACTTC. Its translation: CASSFQSGFYEQYF.

This clone has more than one count but fewer than ten. Distinct nucleotide sequences in the sample also encode this CDR3. This sequence joins TRBV5-8 and TRBJ2-1, with D unclear. This CDR3 is 13 amino acids long. Trimming stripped 2 bases from V and 8 bases from J, with 11 bases between. Germline V gene data show CDR1 as SGHTS and CDR2 as YDEGEE. The CDR3 region has the DNA TGTGCCAGCAGCTTTTCTGGAAGGGATGAGCAGTTCTTC. It codes for CASSFSGRDEQFF.

Of note for this clone: This same CDR3 is encoded by further DNA sequences in the sample. Here the CDR3 DNA reads TGTGCCAGCAGCTTAGATGGTCGGGAGACCCAGTACTTC. It is translated as CASSLDGRETQYF. V usage is TRBV11-2 and J usage is TRBJ2-5; D is undetermined. V lost 0 bases, J lost 5 bases, and 7 bases lay in between. Germline CDR1 SGHAT, CDR2 FQNNGV. CDR3 length: 13 residues.

This rearrangement joins TRBV28 to TRBJ2-7; TRBD2 matches 13 bases. The V segment lost 5 bases and the J segment 13 bases; nucleotides outside the gene matches: 11. The CDR3 is 14 residues long. Germline V gene data show CDR1 as MDHEN and CDR2 as SYDVKM. CDR3 bases: TGTGCCAGCAGTCGCGGACTAGCGGGAGACGGTCCCTACTTC. Residues: CASSRGLAGDGPYF. Drawing the rest from reference TRBV28 and TRBJ2-7, the complete variable domain is DVKVTQSSRYLVKRTGEKVFLECVQDMDHENMFWYRQDPGLGLRLIYFSYDVKMKEKGDIPEGYSVSREKKERFSLILESASTNQTSMYLCASSRGLAGDGPYFGPGTRLTVT.